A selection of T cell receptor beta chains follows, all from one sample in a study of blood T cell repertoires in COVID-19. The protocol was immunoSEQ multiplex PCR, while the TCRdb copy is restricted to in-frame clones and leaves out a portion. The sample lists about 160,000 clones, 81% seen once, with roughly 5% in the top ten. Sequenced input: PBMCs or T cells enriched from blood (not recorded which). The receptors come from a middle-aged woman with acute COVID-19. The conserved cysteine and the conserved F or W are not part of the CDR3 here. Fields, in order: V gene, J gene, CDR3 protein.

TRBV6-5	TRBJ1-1	ASSPPTEAF
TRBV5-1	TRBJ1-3	ASSLAGYRAGNTIY
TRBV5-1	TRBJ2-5	ASSSRPGTSAQETQY
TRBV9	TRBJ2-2	ASSDRGRGELF
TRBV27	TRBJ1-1	ASRNRGNSGAF
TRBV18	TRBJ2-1	ASSPTSGSTSEQF
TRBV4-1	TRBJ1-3	ASSPLQVSGNTIY
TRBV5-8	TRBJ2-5	ASSTDRWGQETQY
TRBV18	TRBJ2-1	ASSLGTSNEQF
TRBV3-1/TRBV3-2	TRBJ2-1	ASSHLAGGGWGEQF
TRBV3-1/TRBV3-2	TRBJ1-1	ASSRQGTTEAF
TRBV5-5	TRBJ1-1	ASSPDRATPNTEAF
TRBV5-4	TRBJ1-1	ASSLARQEDTEAF
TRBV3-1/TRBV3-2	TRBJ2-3	ASSPSPGLAGGRDTQY
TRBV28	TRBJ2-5	ASSLGQGTETQY
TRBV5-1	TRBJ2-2	ASSLGPGDTGELF
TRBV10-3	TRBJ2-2	AISETGRGNTGELF
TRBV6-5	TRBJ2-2	ASSPQGTGELF
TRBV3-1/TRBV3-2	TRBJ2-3	ASSQSTRVPQY
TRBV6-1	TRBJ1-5	ASSEGTGVSRQPQH
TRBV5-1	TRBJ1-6	ASSLGPSDSPLH
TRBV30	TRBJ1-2	AWRGIWDRRANYGYT
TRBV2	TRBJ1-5	ASSAKTGGHQPQH
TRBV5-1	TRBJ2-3	ASSSGTMTSTDTQY
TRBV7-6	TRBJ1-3	ASSLTTGSGNTIY
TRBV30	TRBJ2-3	ALTSGGFSTDTQY
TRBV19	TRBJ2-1	ASSVSGRALYSYNEQF
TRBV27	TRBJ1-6	ASSSRVQYINSPLH
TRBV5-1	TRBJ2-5	ASSPGGLGGETQY
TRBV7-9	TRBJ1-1	ASSPRRSTEAF
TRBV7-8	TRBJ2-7	ASSPGTSGRKNEQY
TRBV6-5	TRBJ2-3	ASSYSAGTGATQY
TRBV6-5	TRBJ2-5	ASSYSRTGFQETQY
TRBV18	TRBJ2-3	ASSPPSQASDTQY
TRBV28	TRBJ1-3	ASSLQGARNTIY
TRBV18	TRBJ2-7	ASSGLSGSSYEQY
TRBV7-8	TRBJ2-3	ASSTTGGKDTQY
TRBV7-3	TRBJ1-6	ASSLLDRVTSPLH
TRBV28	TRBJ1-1	ASRDTNTEAF
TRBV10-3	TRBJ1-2	AISLGQGNGYT
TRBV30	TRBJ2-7	AWGGVDKPYEQY
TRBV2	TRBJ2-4	ASRETGAAKNIQY
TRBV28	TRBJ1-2	ASIRTGGGGYT
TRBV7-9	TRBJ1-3	ASSSAGTVGNTIY
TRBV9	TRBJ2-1	ASSSRGSGTYNEQF
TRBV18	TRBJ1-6	ASSPGTADNSPLH
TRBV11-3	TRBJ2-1	ASSLDGIAGGILTYNEQF
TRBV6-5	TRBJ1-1	ASRRGQGGSTEAF
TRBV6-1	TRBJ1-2	ASSEVGLGGYT
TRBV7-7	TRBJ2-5	ASSLGSAHQETQY
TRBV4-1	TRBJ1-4	ASSQVGTTNEKLF
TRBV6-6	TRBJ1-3	ASSSTGSSGNTIY
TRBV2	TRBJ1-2	ASSATGPGYT
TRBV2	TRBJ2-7	ASSVHSSYEQY
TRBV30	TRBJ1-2	AWSVGRAYGYT
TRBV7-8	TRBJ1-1	ASSLVLSEAF
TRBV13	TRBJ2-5	ASSLTSSETQY
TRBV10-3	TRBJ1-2	AICPGDRAGYGYT